This section outlines one TCR beta chain sequence together with its context. The data are from a study of technical replicates of blood from several donors. Germline CDR1 PRHDT, CDR2 FYEKMQ (reference sequence). V lost 5 bases and J 1 base, leaving 16 bases between the germline ends. The CDR3 consists of 16 residues. Libraries were prepared by immunoSEQ multiplex PCR; TCRdb keeps only in-frame clonotypes and omits some of them. The sample has 75,000 to 95,000 clones; around 94% are singletons. The chain employs TRBV13 and TRBJ2-3, with unresolved D. Sequencing was carried out using T cells isolated from PBMCs. This sequence was found in a human donor in good health. The CDR3 reads CASSPPLRGRTDTQYF. In DNA, the CDR3 is TGTGCCAGCAGCCCTCCTCTTCGAGGCCGCACAGATACGCAGTATTTT.